These T cell receptor beta chains were read from a single sample in a study of cytomegalovirus exposure and HLA in healthy donors. Assay used: immunoSEQ multiplex PCR; TCRdb lists only in-frame clones, some missing. The sample contains tens of thousands of clones, roughly 84% of which appear only once. The specimen sequenced was PBMCs. All receptors come from a young man in good health and CMV-seronegative. The CDR3 runs from the conserved cysteine through the conserved F or W.

cdr3_aa: CASSPDRGEKLFF
v_call: TRBV5-4

cdr3_aa: CAWSVLPGGDGGYTF
v_call: TRBV30

cdr3_aa: CASSDGQGEPLHF
v_call: TRBV5-1

cdr3_aa: CASSGREVQETQYF
v_call: TRBV7-9

cdr3_aa: CASSLDGDRFNEKLFF
v_call: TRBV11-2

cdr3_aa: CASSSSSANTGELFF
v_call: TRBV28

cdr3_aa: CASSLSGIDQYF
v_call: TRBV11-2

cdr3_aa: CASSLDALAGVVEQFF
v_call: TRBV5-8

cdr3_aa: CASSPTPGLRAGYTF
v_call: TRBV5-6

cdr3_aa: CSGRQGPYTEAFF
v_call: TRBV29-1

cdr3_aa: CASSSAYRVAEAFF
v_call: TRBV5-8

cdr3_aa: CASSEEGARSNYGYTF
v_call: TRBV10-2

cdr3_aa: CASNQGAWGNTIYF
v_call: TRBV19

cdr3_aa: CASSSGVGGRNTYEQYF
v_call: TRBV5-1

cdr3_aa: CASTPGIQNSPLHF
v_call: TRBV6-1

cdr3_aa: CASSPGQGGGYTF
v_call: TRBV27

cdr3_aa: CAWSDVTALGEPQHF
v_call: TRBV30

cdr3_aa: CASSASGAGDTQYF
v_call: TRBV7-9

cdr3_aa: CAISEGVPATDTQYF
v_call: TRBV10-3

cdr3_aa: CASRTEYIGEQYF
v_call: TRBV28

cdr3_aa: CAWSVRGLINQYF
v_call: TRBV30

cdr3_aa: CASSTGGLAGTYEQYF
v_call: TRBV5-4

cdr3_aa: CASSDPGDRTDTQYF
v_call: TRBV10-1

cdr3_aa: CASSLPSLDTQYF
v_call: TRBV7-9

cdr3_aa: CASSSRATNEKLFF
v_call: TRBV5-1